This TCR beta chain originates from a study of blood T cell repertoires in COVID-19. Overall study: Acute and convalescent COVID-19 samples came from the United States, Italy and Spain. In each case, the material was cDNA or gDNA derived from T cells, B-cell-depleted T cells, or PBMCs.

The CDR3 has 13 amino acids. Trimming left V 7 bases short and J 3 bases short, with 16 bases between. Germline V gives CDR1 SQVTM, CDR2 ANQGSEA. Original processing notes: Cell counts per sample came from amplifying reference gene primers. The table came from immunoSEQ multiplex PCR; TCRdb's copy has only in-frame clones and leaves some out. V, J and clone size were drawn from that table, and D and trimming were deduced from the DNA. The sample has 150,000 to 200,000 clones, more than 85% seen once. This clone appeared a single time. The receptor was isolated from a man between 18 and 35 years old with acute or convalescent COVID-19. V is TRBV29-1 and J is TRBJ2-7, with D possibly TRBD1 on 5 matching bases. The sequencing sample was made of peripheral blood. The CDR3 loop is CSESRVFRYEQYF. In nucleotides, the CDR3 is TGCAGCGAATCCAGGGTATTTCGCTACGAGCAGTACTTC.